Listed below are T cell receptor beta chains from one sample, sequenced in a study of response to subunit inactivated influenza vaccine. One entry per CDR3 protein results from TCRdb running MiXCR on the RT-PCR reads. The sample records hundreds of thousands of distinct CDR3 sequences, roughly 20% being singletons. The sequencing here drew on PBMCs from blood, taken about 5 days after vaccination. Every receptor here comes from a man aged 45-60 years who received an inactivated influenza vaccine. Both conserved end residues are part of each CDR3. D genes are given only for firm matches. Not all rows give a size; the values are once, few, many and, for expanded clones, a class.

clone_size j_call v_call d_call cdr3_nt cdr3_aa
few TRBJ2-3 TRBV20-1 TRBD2 TGCAGTGCTACCCGCGGGGGGGCTTCAGATACGCAGTATTTT CSATRGGASDTQYF
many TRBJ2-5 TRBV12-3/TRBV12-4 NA TGTGCCAGCAGTTTGAGGAGGCGGGAGACCCAGTACTTC CASSLRRRETQYF
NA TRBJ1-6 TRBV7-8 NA TGTGCCAGCAGCTTAGCAGGGAGGACGTATAATTCACCCCTCCACTTT CASSLAGRTYNSPLHF
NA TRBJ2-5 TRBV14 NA TGTGCCAGCAGCCAAGCCCGACTCAGGCAGTACTTC CASSQARLRQYF
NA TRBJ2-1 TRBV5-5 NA TGTGCCAGCAGCTCCCGGGACTGGAACAATGAGCAGTTCTTC CASSSRDWNNEQFF
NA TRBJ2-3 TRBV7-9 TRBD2 TGTGCCAGCAGCTTAGTCGGACTAGCGGGGACAGATACGCAGTATTTT CASSLVGLAGTDTQYF
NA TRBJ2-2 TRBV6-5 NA TGTGCCAGCAGTTTTGGGGTTGGGAGGGAGCTGTTTTTT CASSFGVGRELFF
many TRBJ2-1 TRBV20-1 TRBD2 TGCAGTGCGTCCCTGCTAGCGGGGGACGCAAATGAGCAGTTCTTC CSASLLAGDANEQFF
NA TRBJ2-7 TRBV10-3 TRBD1 TGTGCCATCAGGCGGACAGGCAGCTCCTACGAGCAGTACTTC CAIRRTGSSYEQYF
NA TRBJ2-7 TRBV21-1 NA TGTGCCAGCAGCAAAATTACCTGGTTC CASSKITWF
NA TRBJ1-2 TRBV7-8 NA TGTGCCAGCAGCTTAGCGGCCCGAGGATCTCGCTATGGCTACACCTTC CASSLAARGSRYGYTF
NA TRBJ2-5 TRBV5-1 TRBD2 TGCGCCAGCAGCGTGGGGGGAGCGGGAGTCGAGGAGACCCAGTACTTC CASSVGGAGVEETQYF
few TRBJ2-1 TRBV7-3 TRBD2 TGTGCCAGCAGCCCCCAGTCTTTAGCGGGTAACAATGAGCAGTTCTTC CASSPQSLAGNNEQFF
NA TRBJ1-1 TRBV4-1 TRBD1 TGCGCCAGCAGCCTCCGACAGGGGGCCGGGGCTGAAGCTTTCTTT CASSLRQGAGAEAFF
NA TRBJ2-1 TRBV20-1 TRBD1 TGCAGTGCTAGTTCCCCGGGACAGGGGCAGAATGAGCAGTTCTTC CSASSPGQGQNEQFF
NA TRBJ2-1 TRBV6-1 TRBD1 TGTGCCAGCGGTCGACAGGGGGACAATGAGCAGTTCTTC CASGRQGDNEQFF
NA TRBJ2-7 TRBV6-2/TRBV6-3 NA TGTGCCAGCAGTTACTCCCGGGACACAACCTACGAGCAGTACTTC CASSYSRDTTYEQYF
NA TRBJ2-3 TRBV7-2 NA TGTGCCAGCAGCTTAGTTGCGAGAGGCACAGATACGCAGTATTTT CASSLVARGTDTQYF
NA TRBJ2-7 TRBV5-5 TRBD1 TGTGCCAGCAGCTTGGCCTGGGCAGGGGGTACCTACGAGCAGTACTTC CASSLAWAGGTYEQYF
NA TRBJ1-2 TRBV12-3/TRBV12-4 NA TGTGCCAGCAGTTTATCTACTATGGTAGGGATTAACTATGGCTACACCTTC CASSLSTMVGINYGYTF
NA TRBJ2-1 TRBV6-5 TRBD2 TGTGCCAGCAGTTACTCCAGCGGGAGCTATGAGCAGTTCTTC CASSYSSGSYEQFF
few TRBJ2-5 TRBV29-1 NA TGCAGCGTTTCAAAGGGGCAGGGCGGAGTGTACCAAGAGACCCAGTACTTC CSVSKGQGGVYQETQYF
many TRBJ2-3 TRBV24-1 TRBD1 TGTGCCACCAGTGATTCGGGACAGGGGGCAGATACGCAGTATTTT CATSDSGQGADTQYF
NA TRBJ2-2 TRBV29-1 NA TGCAGCGTTGGGCCGGCAGGGAGGTCCGGGGAGCTGTTTTTT CSVGPAGRSGELFF
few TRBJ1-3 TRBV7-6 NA TGTGCCAGCAGCCCCGACAGCGCTCTCGGAAACACCATATATTTT CASSPDSALGNTIYF
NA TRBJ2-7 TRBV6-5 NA TGTGCCAGCAGTACTACCGGGCCCCTCTACGAGCAGTACTTC CASSTTGPLYEQYF
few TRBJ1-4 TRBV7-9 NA TGTGCCAGCAGCCTAGGGGTTGCTAATGAAAAACTGTTTTTT CASSLGVANEKLFF
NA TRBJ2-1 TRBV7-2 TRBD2 TGTGCCAGCAGCTTAGCGGGTAGCGGGACCTACAATGAGCAGTTCTTC CASSLAGSGTYNEQFF
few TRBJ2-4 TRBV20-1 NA TGCAGTGCTAGTCTTGCAGGGATAAACATTCAGTACTTC CSASLAGINIQYF